Detailed here is one TCR beta chain. Its specificity is not known. The TCR beta sequencing libraries came from UMI-labeled 5' RACE. In the original processing: Clonotype content per TCR beta library ranged between about 2,800 and 18,000 functional CDR3 beta clonotypes. TCRdb reprocessed the 5' RACE reads and reports one entry per CDR3 protein, with no DNA. The V and J calls reflect TCRdb's pipeline rather than the authors' work. This table lists about 10,000 distinct CDR3 sequences. TSTEM cells were defined as CCR7+ PD-1- TIGIT- CD8+ memory cells. Negative magnetic separation enriched total CD8+ T cells. The data stem from a study of human CD8 memory T cell subsets. Study observations and caveats: The study sequenced T cell receptor beta chains and no other chains.

This TCR was sampled from a human donor in good health. The material sequenced was CD8+ stem-like memory T cells (TSCM and TCM) sorted from PBMCs. Subset defined: stem-like memory CD8 T cells (TSTEM), CCR7+ PD-1- TIGIT-.

CDR3 in amino acids: CASRKAASGDNEQFF. The V call is TRBV6-6, the J call TRBJ2-1; TCRdb returns TRBD2, unconfirmable since there is no DNA. This CDR3 region has 15 residues. Germline CDR1 and CDR2: MNHNY and SVGAGI (reference sequence).